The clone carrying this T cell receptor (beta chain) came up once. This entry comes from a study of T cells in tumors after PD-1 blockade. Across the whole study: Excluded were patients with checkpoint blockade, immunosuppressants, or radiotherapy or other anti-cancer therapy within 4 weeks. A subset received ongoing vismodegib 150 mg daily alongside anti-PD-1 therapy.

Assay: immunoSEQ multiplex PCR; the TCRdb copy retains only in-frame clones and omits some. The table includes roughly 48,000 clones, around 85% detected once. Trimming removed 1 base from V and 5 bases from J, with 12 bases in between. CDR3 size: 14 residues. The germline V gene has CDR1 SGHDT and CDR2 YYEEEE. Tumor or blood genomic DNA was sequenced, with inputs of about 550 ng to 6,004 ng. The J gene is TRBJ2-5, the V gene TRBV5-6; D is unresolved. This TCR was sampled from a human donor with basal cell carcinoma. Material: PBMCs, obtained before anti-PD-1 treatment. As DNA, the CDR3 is TGTGCCAGCAGCTTGATCACTAACGGGGAGACCCAGTACTTC. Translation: CASSLITNGETQYF.